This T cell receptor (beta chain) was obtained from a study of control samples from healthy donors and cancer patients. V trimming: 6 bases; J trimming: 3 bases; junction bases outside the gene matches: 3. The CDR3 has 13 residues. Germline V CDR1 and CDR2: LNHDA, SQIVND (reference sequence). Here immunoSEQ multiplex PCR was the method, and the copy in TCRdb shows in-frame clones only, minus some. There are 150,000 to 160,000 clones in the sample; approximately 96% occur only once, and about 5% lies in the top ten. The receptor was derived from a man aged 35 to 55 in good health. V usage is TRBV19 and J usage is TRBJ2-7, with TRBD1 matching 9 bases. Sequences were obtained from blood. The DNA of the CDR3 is TGTGCCAGTAGCCCGACAGGGGGCTACGAGCAGTACTTC. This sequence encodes CASSPTGGYEQYF.